This passage covers 21 T cell receptor beta chains from one sample sequenced in a study of beta chain features in type 1 diabetes. Every isolated RNA sample was fully reverse transcribed, so sequencing captured expressed TCRB transcripts. Sequencing was performed with immunoSEQ multiplex PCR; in TCRdb, only in-frame clones are kept and a portion is missing. Here the sample spans 200,000 to 300,000 clones, 27% being singletons. Sequenced: central memory CD4+ T cells from blood. These receptors all stem from a man aged 30 to 39 in good health.

This clone was recorded a few times. The rearrangement uses TRBV14 and TRBJ2-1; TRBD2 aligns across 7 bases. From germline, CDR1 is SGHDN and CDR2 FVKESK. The CDR3 extends over 16 amino acids. V dropped 0 bases and J dropped 6; count of bases not matched to a gene: 8. In DNA form, the CDR3 reads TGTGCCAGCAGCCAAGATGTCCTAGCGGCAGCCAATGAGCAGTTCTTC. Residues: CASSQDVLAAANEQFF. Looking up the rest from reference TRBV14 and TRBJ2-1 gives the full variable domain: EAGVTQFPSHSVIEKGQTVTLRCDPISGHDNLYWYRRVMGKEIKFLLHFVKESKQDESGMPNNRFLAERTGGTYSTLKVQPAELEDSGVYFCASSQDVLAAANEQFFGPGTRLTVL.

This clone was counted only a few times. This CDR3 reads CASSGSQETQYF. The DNA for the CDR3 is TGTGCCAGCAGTGGATCGCAAGAGACCCAGTACTTC. The chain couples TRBV25-1 to TRBJ2-5; no clear D. Germline V gives CDR1 MGHDK, CDR2 SYGVNS. CDR3 length equals 12 residues. The V and J ends lost 4 bases and 2 bases respectively, with 5 bases between them.

The gene calls are TRBV18 and TRBJ1-5, with D maybe TRBD1 (6 bases). Germline V gene lookup returns CDR1 KGHSH and CDR2 LQKENI. The CDR3 covers 15 residues. Trimming cost V 5 bases and J 1 base, with 12 bases left between them. CDR3 sequence reads: CASSSSQGSNQPQHF. For the CDR3, the DNA is TGTGCCAGCTCATCATCGCAGGGGAGCAATCAGCCCCAGCATTTT. Full variable domain (missing parts from reference TRBV18 and TRBJ1-5): NAGVMQNPRHLVRRRGQEARLRCSPMKGHSHVYWYRQLPEEGLKFMVYLQKENIIDESGMPKERFSAEFPKEGPSILRIQQVVRGDSAAYFCASSSSQGSNQPQHFGDGTRLSIL.

The chain recombines TRBV5-1 with TRBJ2-1; D unresolved. Trimming cost V 4 bases and J 7 bases, with 9 bases left between them. CDR3 size: 12 residues. Per the germline V gene, CDR1 is SGHRS and CDR2 is YFSETQ. The CDR3 nucleotides read TGCGCCAGCAGCCATCGACCGAATGAGCAGTTCTTC. This sequence encodes CASSHRPNEQFF.

J is TRBJ1-1 and V is TRBV2; D is ambiguous. Looked up from germline, CDR1 is SNHLY and CDR2 is FYNNEI. This CDR3 region has 12 residues. Trimming shortened V by 0 bases and J by 6 bases, and 5 bases separated the two germline ends. CDR3 sequence: CASSEAVAEAFF. CDR3 DNA sequence: TGTGCCAGCAGTGAAGCAGTCGCTGAAGCTTTCTTT.

Only a few counts were recorded for this clone. The J gene is TRBJ2-4, the V gene TRBV18; D remains unclear. Germline CDR1 KGHSH, CDR2 LQKENI. V was shortened by 3 bases and J by 0 bases, with 9 bases between the two germline ends. This CDR3 has 15 residues. CDR3 amino acids: CASSPPIQAKNIQYF. Written as DNA, the CDR3 is TGTGCCAGCTCACCCCCGATACAAGCCAAAAACATTCAGTACTTC.

This clone appeared a few times. Other DNA sequences within the sample encode an identical CDR3. The chain employs TRBV2 and TRBJ2-5; D gene unclear. Germline CDR1 is SNHLY and CDR2 is FYNNEI. This CDR3 has 10 amino acids. V lost 6 bases and J 5 bases, leaving 4 bases between the germline ends. The CDR3 coding sequence is TGTGCCAGCAGGGATGAGACCCAGTACTTC. Protein sequence: CASRDETQYF.

For this clone: One junction end does not reproduce the germline sequence, and a read error may be involved. This sample also contains other DNA sequences that code for the same CDR3. The chain has TRBV5-4 and TRBJ2-7; possible D gene TRBD2, 7 bases. Per the germline V gene, CDR1 is SGHNT and CDR2 is YYREEE (reference sequence). The CDR3 totals 15 residues. The CDR3 sequence is CASSLGGTSSYEQYF. In DNA, the CDR3 is TGTGCCAGCAGTTTGGGAGGGACATCCTCCTACGAGCAGTACTTC. Looking up the rest from reference TRBV5-4 and TRBJ2-7 gives the full variable domain: ETGVTQSPTHLIKTRGQQVTLRCSSQSGHNTVSWYQQALGQGPQFIFQYYREEENGRGNFPPRFSGLQFPNYSSELNVNALELDDSALYLCASSLGGTSSYEQYFGPGTRLTVT.

V is TRBV25-1 and J is TRBJ2-5; 7 nucleotides agree with TRBD1. CDR3 size: 16 residues. Trimming removed 4 bases from V and 5 bases from J; junction bases left unmatched: 13. Germline-derived CDR1 and CDR2 are MGHDK and SYGVNS. CDR3 in amino acids: CASSGNGTEGQETQYF. The CDR3 DNA reads TGTGCCAGCAGTGGGAACGGGACAGAAGGGCAGGAGACCCAGTACTTC.

This clone has just a few counts. The V gene is TRBV7-2, the J gene TRBJ2-7; TRBD2 matches at 13 bases. The length of the CDR3 is 15 residues. Germline V gives CDR1 SGHTA, CDR2 FQGNSA. J gave up 2 bases and V 4 bases, and 2 bases lay outside the gene matches. CDR3 sequence reads: CASSSGTSGAYEQYF. The CDR3 nucleotides read TGTGCCAGCAGCTCAGGGACTAGCGGGGCCTACGAGCAGTACTTC. The variable domain in full, with the rest retrieved from reference TRBV7-2 and TRBJ2-7, is GAGVSQSPSNKVTEKGKDVELRCDPISGHTALYWYRQSLGQGLEFLIYFQGNSAPDKSGLPSDRFSAERTGGSVSTLTIQRTQQEDSAVYLCASSSGTSGAYEQYFGPGTRLTVT.

This rearrangement joins TRBV2 to TRBJ2-3, with 7 nucleotides matching TRBD1. Germline-derived CDR1 and CDR2 are SNHLY and FYNNEI. The junction had 3 bases not matched to a gene; V was cut back by 6 bases and J by 0 bases. The CDR3 contains 14 residues. As DNA, the CDR3 is TGTGCCAGCAGCCGGGACAGAAGCACAGATACGCAGTATTTT. Encoded protein: CASSRDRSTDTQYF. Full variable domain (remainder filled in from reference TRBV2 and TRBJ2-3): EPEVTQTPSHQVTQMGQEVILRCVPISNHLYFYWYRQILGQKVEFLVSFYNNEISEKSEIFDDQFSVERPDGSNFTLKIRSTKLEDSAMYFCASSRDRSTDTQYFGPGTRLTVL.

This clone was seen a handful of times. The J gene is TRBJ2-5, the V gene TRBV19; 8 bases are a match to TRBD1. This CDR3 comprises 16 residues. Germline values: CDR1 LNHDA, CDR2 SQIVND (reference sequence). V shed 3 bases and J 5 bases; nucleotides not matched to a gene: 11. The CDR3 protein is CASSMGQAGRRETQYF. In DNA, the CDR3 is TGTGCCAGTAGTATGGGACAGGCTGGGCGACGGGAGACCCAGTACTTC.

The chain combines TRBV5-4 with TRBJ1-5; 7 positions match TRBD1. Germline V gene data show CDR1 as SGHNT and CDR2 as YYREEE (reference sequence). J lost 8 bases, V lost 4 bases, and 6 bases had no gene match. The CDR3 has 13 amino acids. The CDR3, as DNA: TGTGCCAGCAGCCGGGACAGTGCTGAGCCCCAGCATTTT. The encoded protein is CASSRDSAEPQHF.

This clone was seen more than once but under ten times. The chain uses TRBV29-1 and TRBJ2-7; 11 bases are shared with TRBD1. The germline V gene has CDR1 SQVTM and CDR2 ANQGSEA. The CDR3 has 13 amino acids. V shed 6 bases and J 5 bases; nucleotides not matched to a gene: 6. The CDR3 region is CSVGTGGRNEQYF. The CDR3 coding sequence is TGCAGCGTGGGGACAGGGGGTAGGAACGAGCAGTACTTC.

The V gene is TRBV28, the J gene TRBJ2-1; D assignment may be TRBD1 or TRBD2 (5 bases each). Germline V gene sequence: CDR1 MDHEN, CDR2 SYDVKM. Trimming left V 6 bases short and J 7 bases short, with 19 bases between. This CDR3 is built from 15 residues. The CDR3 region is CASRDRGSPGNEQFF. CDR3 nucleotide sequence: TGTGCCAGCAGGGACCGGGGCTCCCCTGGGAATGAGCAGTTCTTC.

This clone has a handful of counts. This CDR3 is CAWRRQGNTEAFF. Here the CDR3 DNA reads TGTGCCTGGAGAAGACAGGGGAACACTGAAGCTTTCTTT. The chain joins TRBV30 to TRBJ1-1; 7 nucleotides match TRBD1. The CDR3 has 13 residues. With V trimmed by 3 bases and J by 1 base, 2 bases remained unmatched. Germline values: CDR1 GTSNPN, CDR2 SVGIG (reference sequence).

This clone was seen a few times. Additional DNA sequences in this sample encode the identical CDR3. V gene TRBV7-2 combines with J gene TRBJ2-3; the D gene is possibly TRBD2 (5 bases). The V gene's germline CDR1 is SGHTA and CDR2 FQGNSA. CDR3 length equals 15 residues. Trimming stripped 5 bases from V and 0 bases from J, with 12 bases between. This CDR3 is CASSPGVTSTDTQYF. The CDR3, as DNA: TGTGCCAGCAGCCCCGGGGTTACTAGCACAGATACGCAGTATTTT. The full variable domain, completed using reference TRBV7-2 and TRBJ2-3, is GAGVSQSPSNKVTEKGKDVELRCDPISGHTALYWYRQSLGQGLEFLIYFQGNSAPDKSGLPSDRFSAERTGGSVSTLTIQRTQQEDSAVYLCASSPGVTSTDTQYFGPGTRLTVL.

The V and J genes are TRBV29-1 and TRBJ2-7, with a tentative D call TRBD1 (7 bases). V was shortened by 5 bases and J by 4 bases, with 12 bases between the two germline ends. CDR3 length equals 12 residues. Germline CDR1 reads SQVTM; CDR2 reads ANQGSEA. This chain's CDR3 is CSVQGGEYEQYF. The CDR3 bases are TGCAGCGTTCAGGGGGGAGAGTACGAGCAGTACTTC.

This clone has a single count. This rearrangement joins TRBV28 to TRBJ2-2; a possible D gene is TRBD1 (5 bases). Germline V gene sequence: CDR1 MDHEN, CDR2 SYDVKM. The V end was cut by 1 base, the J end by 6 bases, with 12 bases between. The CDR3 consists of 15 residues. The CDR3 nucleotides are TGTGCCAGCAGTTTATATCAGGGCGAGGCCGGGGAGCTGTTTTTT. Amino acids: CASSLYQGEAGELFF. Drawing the rest from reference TRBV28 and TRBJ2-2, the complete variable domain is DVKVTQSSRYLVKRTGEKVFLECVQDMDHENMFWYRQDPGLGLRLIYFSYDVKMKEKGDIPEGYSVSREKKERFSLILESASTNQTSMYLCASSLYQGEAGELFFGEGSRLTVL.

The chain uses TRBV30 and TRBJ2-1; 15 bases line up with TRBD2. Unmatched junction bases numbered 11, after V lost 3 bases and J lost 2 bases. Looked up from germline, CDR1 is GTSNPN and CDR2 is SVGIG (reference sequence). CDR3 length: 19 residues. CDR3 sequence reads: CAWSGWTSGGVPTYNEQFF. In DNA form, the CDR3 reads TGTGCCTGGAGCGGTTGGACTAGCGGGGGGGTCCCTACCTACAATGAGCAGTTCTTC.

Only a few counts were recorded for this clone. The chain employs TRBV5-5 and TRBJ1-2; the D gene is possibly TRBD1 (6 bases). The CDR3 length is 14 residues. CDR1 and CDR2 from the germline V gene are SGHKS and YYEKEE (reference sequence). Trimming took 3 bases from V and 0 from J, leaving 9 bases between them. The CDR3 reads CASSSGQSNYGYTF. CDR3 DNA sequence: TGTGCCAGCAGCTCTGGACAGTCTAACTATGGCTACACCTTC.